Sequencing of this T cell receptor beta chain was carried out in a study of T cell repertoires in cytomegalovirus infection. The wider study: The public TCR beta signatures pointed to both CMV infection and matching HLA type.

Points on this clonotype: The antigen is undetermined.

Findings and limits, study-wide: HLA-C-restricted TCR beta clonotypes specific for CMV led the ex vivo response. Carriers of CMV and the relevant HLA type were discriminated by public TCR beta frequency.

One entry per CDR3 protein results from TCRdb running MiXCR on the reads. The table shows about 830,000 distinct CDR3 sequences, with around a third occurring only once. The source of this sequence is a human donor in good health (CMV status not recorded). Some clones in this sample may be carry-over from other donors' samples. The source was cultured CD8+ T cells from PBMCs, collected from culture after CMV antigen stimulation.

In DNA form, the CDR3 reads TGTGCCAGCAGTTACTCGAATACAGGGCCGAGCACAGATACGCAGTATTTT. This translates into CASSYSNTGPSTDTQYF. This chain connects TRBV6-5 to TRBJ2-3, with a possible D match to TRBD1 (6 bases). The length of the CDR3 is 17 residues. V was pared by 0 bases and J by 0 bases, with 13 bases between. Per the germline V gene, CDR1 is MNHEY and CDR2 is SVGAGI.